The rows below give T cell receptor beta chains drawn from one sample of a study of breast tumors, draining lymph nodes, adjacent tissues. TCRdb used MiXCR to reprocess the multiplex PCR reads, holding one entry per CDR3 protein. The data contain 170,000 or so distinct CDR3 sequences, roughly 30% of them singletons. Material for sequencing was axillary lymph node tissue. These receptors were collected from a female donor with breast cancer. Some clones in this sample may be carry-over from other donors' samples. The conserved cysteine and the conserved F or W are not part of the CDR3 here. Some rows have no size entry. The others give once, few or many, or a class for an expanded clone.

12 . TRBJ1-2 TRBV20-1 SARLTGANSGYT
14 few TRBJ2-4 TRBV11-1 ASSSKDRRAKNIQY
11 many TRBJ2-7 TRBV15 ATKSGQGHEQY
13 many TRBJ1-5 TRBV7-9 ASSPWGGAGQPQH
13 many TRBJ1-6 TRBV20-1 SARDYNRVGSPLH
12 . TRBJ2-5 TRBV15 TTSSGSRRSEQY
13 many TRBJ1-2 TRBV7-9 ASSLGVGGDYGYT
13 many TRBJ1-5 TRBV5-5 ASSRQGAEWQPQH
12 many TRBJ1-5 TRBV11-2 ASSPDRRFQPQH
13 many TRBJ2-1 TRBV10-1 ASSDFRGRNNEQF
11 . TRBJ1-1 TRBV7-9 ASSLGANTEAF
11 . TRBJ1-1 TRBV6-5 ASSYTGNTEAF
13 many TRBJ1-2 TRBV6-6 ASSFPNRGPGGYT
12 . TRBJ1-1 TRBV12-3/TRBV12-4 AGSKQGGHTEAF
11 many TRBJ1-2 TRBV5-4 ASSLPENYGYT